This T cell receptor beta chain is drawn from a study of glioma-infiltrating T cells. Study information: Glioblastomas were WHO grade IV, sampled at first diagnosis; low-grade were grade II. About one million peripheral T cells were targeted at 4.5- to 10-fold coverage.

TCR alpha and beta CDR3 regions were amplified from RNA using iRepertoire nested multiplex PCR. A single record per CDR3 protein comes from TCRdb applying MiXCR to the multiplex PCR reads. Of 300,000 to 400,000 distinct CDR3 sequences detected, 41% appear once; the ten largest clones hold around 11%. Findings and caveats of the study: Signature shared blood CDR3 motifs were enriched in low-divergence and depleted in high-divergence patients.

Germline V gene data show CDR1 as LNHDA and CDR2 as SQIVND (reference sequence). The CDR3 extends over 15 amino acids. Trimming cost V 7 bases and J 1 base, with 14 bases left between them. Comments on this clonotype: As yet, its antigen is unknown.

The receptor comes from a human donor with low-grade glioma or glioblastoma, undergoing nonglioma brain surgery, or in good health (not recorded which). The V call is TRBV19, the J call TRBJ2-1; D is undetermined. Sequencing was carried out using glioma tissue, nonneoplastic brain tissue, or PBMCs (not recorded which). CDR3 region: CASKSRPVSYNEQFF. For the CDR3, the DNA is TGTGCCAGTAAATCCCGGCCGGTGTCCTACAATGAGCAGTTCTTC.